This T cell receptor (beta chain) was found in a study of memory B cells and T cells in multiple sclerosis. Overall study findings and caveats: Normalization was needed because clone-set size differences affected shared clonotype counts.

Points on this clone: No antigen is known for it.

The assay was immunoSEQ multiplex PCR, and TCRdb's table has in-frame clones only and misses some. The sample contains fewer than 15,000 clones, 69% of which appear only once. This CDR3 is 13 amino acids long. Trimming removed 6 bases from V and 9 bases from J, with 15 bases in between. The V gene's germline CDR1 is MNHNY and CDR2 SVGAGI (reference sequence). The genes are TRBV6-6 and TRBJ1-5; possibly TRBD1 for D (5 bases). Material: memory (CD45RO+) CD4+ T cells from blood. The clonotype was recovered from a human donor with multiple sclerosis. CDR3 residues: CASSRAVQGPQHF. The CDR3 DNA reads TGTGCCAGCAGCCGGGCCGTCCAGGGGCCCCAGCATTTT.